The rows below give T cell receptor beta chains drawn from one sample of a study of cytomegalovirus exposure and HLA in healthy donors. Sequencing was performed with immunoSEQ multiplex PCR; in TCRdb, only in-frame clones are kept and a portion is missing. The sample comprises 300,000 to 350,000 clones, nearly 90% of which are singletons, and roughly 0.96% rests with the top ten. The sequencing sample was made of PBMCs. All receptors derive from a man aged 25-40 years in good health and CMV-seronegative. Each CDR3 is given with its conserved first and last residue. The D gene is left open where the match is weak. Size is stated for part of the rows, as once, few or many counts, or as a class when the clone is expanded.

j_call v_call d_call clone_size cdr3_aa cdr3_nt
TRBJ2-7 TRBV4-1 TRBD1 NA CASSPTKSGQGTIEQYF TGCGCCAGCAGCCCAACTAAATCGGGACAGGGAACAATCGAGCAGTACTTC
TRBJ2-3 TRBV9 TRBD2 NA CASSPALAGEDTQYF TGTGCCAGCAGCCCCGCCCTCGCGGGGGAGGATACGCAGTATTTT
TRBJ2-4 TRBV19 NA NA CASSPTRDSVAKNIQYF TGTGCCAGTAGTCCTACAAGGGACTCGGTAGCCAAAAACATTCAGTACTTC
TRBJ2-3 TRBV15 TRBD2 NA CATSTRLAGPGDTQYF TGTGCCACCAGCACCAGACTAGCGGGGCCCGGAGATACGCAGTATTTT
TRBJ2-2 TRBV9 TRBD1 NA CASSVFHRGKNTGELFF TGTGCCAGCAGCGTATTTCACAGGGGGAAGAACACCGGGGAGCTGTTTTTT
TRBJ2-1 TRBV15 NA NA CATQGASGLRGEQFF TGTGCCACCCAGGGGGCTAGCGGCCTTCGTGGTGAGCAGTTCTTC
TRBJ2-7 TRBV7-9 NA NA CASSPGLSYEQYF TGTGCCAGCAGCCCGGGACTGTCCTACGAGCAGTACTTC
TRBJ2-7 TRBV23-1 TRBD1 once CASSLSGTGEAYEQYF TGCGCCAGCAGTTTATCCGGGACAGGGGAGGCCTACGAGCAGTACTTC
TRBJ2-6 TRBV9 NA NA CASSVEWRNSGANVLTF TGTGCCAGCAGCGTAGAATGGCGGAACTCTGGGGCCAACGTCCTGACTTTC
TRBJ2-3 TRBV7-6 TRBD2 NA CASSLRASGRPTDTQYF TGTGCCAGCAGCTTAAGGGCTAGCGGGAGACCCACAGATACGCAGTATTTT
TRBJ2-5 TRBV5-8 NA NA CASSSLLPGTQYF TGTGCCAGCAGCTCCCTGCTCCCCGGGACCCAGTACTTC
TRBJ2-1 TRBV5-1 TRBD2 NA CASSLDLGGAGEEQFF TGCGCCAGCAGCTTGGATCTCGGCGGGGCGGGGGAAGAGCAGTTCTTC
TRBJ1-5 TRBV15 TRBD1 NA CATGTDPYSNQPQHF TGTGCCACCGGGACAGACCCATATAGCAATCAGCCCCAGCATTTT
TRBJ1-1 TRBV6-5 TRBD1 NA CASSYRDRGEAFF TGTGCCAGCAGTTACCGGGACAGGGGTGAAGCTTTCTTT
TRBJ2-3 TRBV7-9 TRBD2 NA CASSSSGSTDTQYF TGTGCCAGCAGCTCGAGCGGGAGTACAGATACGCAGTATTTT
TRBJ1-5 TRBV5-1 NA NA CASSLGDSSNQPQHF TGCGCCAGCAGCTTGGGCGACAGCTCAAATCAGCCCCAGCATTTT
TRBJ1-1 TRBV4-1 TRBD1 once CASSQLPGRTGDTEAFF TGCGCCAGCAGCCAGCTACCTGGCAGGACAGGGGATACTGAAGCTTTCTTT
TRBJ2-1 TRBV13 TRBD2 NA CASSLPSGNNEQFF TGTGCCAGCAGCTTACCTAGCGGGAACAATGAGCAGTTCTTC
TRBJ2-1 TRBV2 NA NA CASGDSPFAYNEQFF TGTGCCAGCGGCGACTCCCCCTTCGCCTACAATGAGCAGTTCTTC
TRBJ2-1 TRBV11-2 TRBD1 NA CASSLQTGNYNEQFF TGTGCCAGCAGCCTCCAGACAGGGAACTACAATGAGCAGTTCTTC
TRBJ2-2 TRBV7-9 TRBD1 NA CASRPGTGSTGELFF TGTGCCAGCAGACCCGGGACAGGGTCCACCGGGGAGCTGTTTTTT
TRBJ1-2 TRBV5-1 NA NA CASSFTGGGYTF TGCGCCAGCAGCTTTACGGGTGGTGGCTACACCTTC
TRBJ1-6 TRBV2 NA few CASSNQGASPLHF TGTGCCAGCAGTAACCAGGGTGCTTCACCCCTCCACTTT
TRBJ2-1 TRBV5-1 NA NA CASSSPEYNEQFF TGCGCCAGCAGCTCCCCCGAGTACAATGAGCAGTTCTTC
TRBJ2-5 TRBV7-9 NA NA CANEEITPQETQYF TGTGCCAACGAAGAGATAACGCCTCAAGAGACCCAGTACTTC
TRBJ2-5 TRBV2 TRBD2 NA CATSGNQETQYF TGTGCCACCAGCGGGAACCAAGAGACCCAGTACTTC
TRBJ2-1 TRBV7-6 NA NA CASSPRTEYNEQFF TGTGCCAGCAGCCCGCGGACAGAATACAATGAGCAGTTCTTC
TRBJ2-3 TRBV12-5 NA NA CASGSPRLARTDTQYF TGTGCTAGTGGTTCCCCCCGGCTAGCTCGCACAGATACGCAGTATTTT
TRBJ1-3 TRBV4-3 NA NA CASSFDISGNTIYF TGCGCCAGCAGCTTCGACATCTCTGGAAACACCATATATTTT
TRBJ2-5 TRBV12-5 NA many CASGLGTYQETQYF TGTGCTAGTGGCCTCGGGACATACCAAGAGACCCAGTACTTC
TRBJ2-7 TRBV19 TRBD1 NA CASSDGISGTGDSYEQYF TGTGCCAGTAGTGATGGAATCTCCGGGACAGGGGACTCCTACGAGCAGTACTTC
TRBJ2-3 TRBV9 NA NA CASSVEGGTDTQYF TGTGCCAGCAGCGTAGAGGGGGGCACAGATACGCAGTATTTT
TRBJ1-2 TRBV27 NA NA CASMSLGGALTF TGTGCCAGCATGTCCCTAGGGGGGGCGCTCACCTTC
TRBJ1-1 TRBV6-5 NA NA CASSLGYRDTEAFF TGTGCCAGCAGCCTGGGGTACAGGGACACTGAAGCTTTCTTT
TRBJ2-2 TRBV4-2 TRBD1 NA CASSQEIQGAGELFF TGTGCCAGCAGCCAAGAAATACAGGGGGCCGGGGAGCTGTTTTTT
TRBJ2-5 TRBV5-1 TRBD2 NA CASSVSGGAGETQYF TGCGCCAGCAGCGTGAGCGGGGGGGCCGGAGAGACCCAGTACTTC
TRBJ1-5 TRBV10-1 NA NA CASSENYGGHRHQPQHF TGCGCCAGCAGTGAGAACTACGGGGGGCACCGCCATCAGCCCCAGCATTTT
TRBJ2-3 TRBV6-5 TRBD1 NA CASTSREQGKDTQYF TGTGCCAGCACCTCCCGAGAACAGGGGAAAGATACGCAGTATTTT
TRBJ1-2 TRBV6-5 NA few CASSSGRTYGYTF TGTGCCAGCAGTAGCGGGAGGACCTATGGCTACACCTTC
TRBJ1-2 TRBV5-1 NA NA CASRRGTASNYGYTF TGCGCCAGCAGGAGGGGGACGGCCTCTAACTATGGCTACACCTTC